This entry lists 30 T cell receptor beta chains sequenced from one sample in a study of sequential checkpoint blockade in melanoma. Documented treatment: randomized to nivolumab then ipilimumab (arm A) or the reverse (arm B). Assay: immunoSEQ multiplex PCR; the TCRdb copy retains only in-frame clones and omits some. The sample holds about 18,000 clones; 26% are singletons and the top ten take 7.2%. The sample here was tumor tissue (inferred from file names), taken from a patient given nivolumab and ipilimumab in sequence. The receptors were sampled from a human donor with melanoma.

This clone was found a few times. V and J are TRBV12-5 and TRBJ2-1, with 13 positions matching TRBD2. Germline loops: CDR1 LGHNT, CDR2 FRNRAP. This CDR3 is built from 14 residues. This CDR3 reads CATLRLAGGNEQFF. The CDR3 DNA is TGTGCCACCCTAAGACTAGCGGGAGGCAATGAGCAGTTCTTC.

The V gene is TRBV5-1, the J gene TRBJ1-3, with 9 bases aligning to TRBD1. Germline trimming cut 4 bases from V and 4 bases from J; bases unmatched to any gene: 9. CDR1 and CDR2 from the germline V gene are SGHRS and YFSETQ. The CDR3 extends over 16 amino acids. CDR3 sequence: CASSPTGGSSGNTIYF. Here the CDR3 DNA reads TGCGCCAGCAGCCCCACAGGGGGCTCGTCGGGAAACACCATATATTTT.

As regards this clone: Other DNA sequences within the sample encode an identical CDR3. This chain joins TRBV9 and TRBJ2-5; D is unclear. The CDR3 consists of 12 residues. Trimming removed 5 bases from V and 5 bases from J, with 10 bases in between. Germline V gene sequence: CDR1 SGDLS, CDR2 YYNGEE. This CDR3 is CASSGISETQYF. CDR3 sequence (DNA): TGTGCCAGCAGTGGCATATCCGAGACCCAGTACTTC.

This clone was recorded a few times. J is TRBJ1-1 and V is TRBV12-5; the D gene is possibly TRBD1 (5 bases). The CDR3 loop spans 14 amino acids. In germline, CDR1 is LGHNT, CDR2 FRNRAP. Trimming took 6 bases from V and 2 from J, leaving 13 bases between them. The CDR3 nucleotides are TGTGCTAGTGGCTCCCTCAGGGAAAACACTGAAGCTTTCTTT. Protein: CASGSLRENTEAFF.

There are a few counts of this clone. V is TRBV6-8 and J is TRBJ1-2, with 10 bases lining up with TRBD1. Germline V gene lookup returns CDR1 MNHGY and CDR2 SAAAGT. The CDR3 runs to 14 residues. V shed 8 bases and J 4 bases; nucleotides not matched to a gene: 7. CDR3 sequence reads: CASSGTGVFYGYTF. As DNA, the CDR3 is TGTGCCAGCTCCGGGACAGGGGTCTTCTATGGCTACACCTTC.

This clone was seen only a few times. The CDR3 region is CASRYTSGSLDEQFF. The CDR3 nucleotides are TGTGCCAGCAGGTATACTAGCGGGAGCCTCGATGAGCAGTTCTTC. The V call is TRBV6-8, the J call TRBJ2-1; TRBD2 agrees at 11 bases. Germline-derived CDR1 and CDR2 are MNHGY and SAAAGT. The CDR3 covers 15 residues. V lost 6 bases to trimming and J lost 8 bases; unmatched junction nucleotides: 9.

The chain links TRBV11-3 to TRBJ2-7; D may correspond to TRBD1 or TRBD2 (6 bases each). Germline V gene sequence: CDR1 SGHNT, CDR2 YENEEA. V dropped 7 bases and J dropped 3 bases, with 19 bases sitting between them. The CDR3 extends over 15 amino acids. DNA of the CDR3: TGTGCCAGCACGCAAGGGGGGACCCGATTCTACGAGCAGTACTTC. Protein product: CASTQGGTRFYEQYF. Variable domain in full (rest from reference TRBV11-3 and TRBJ2-7): EAGVVQSPRYKIIEKKQPVAFWCNPISGHNTLYWYLQNLGQGPELLIRYENEEAVDDSQLPKDRFSAERLKGVDSTLKIQPAELGDSAVYLCASTQGGTRFYEQYFGPGTRLTVT.

This clone was seen a handful of times. V usage is TRBV11-3 and J usage is TRBJ2-5; 7 nucleotides match TRBD2. The germline V gene encodes CDR1 SGHNT and CDR2 YENEEA. J gave up 4 bases and V 3 bases, and 5 bases lay outside the gene matches. The CDR3 loop spans 14 amino acids. The CDR3 spells CASSLERDRETQYF. CDR3 DNA sequence: TGTGCCAGCAGCTTGGAGCGGGATCGAGAGACCCAGTACTTC.

The rearrangement links TRBV6-8 to TRBJ2-1, with a possible D match to TRBD2 (6 bases). CDR1 is MNHGY, CDR2 SAAAGT, per germline. The V and J ends lost 8 bases and 7 bases respectively, with 21 bases between them. This CDR3 has 15 amino acids. CDR3 amino acids: CASGSGGTRLNEQFF. CDR3 nucleotides: TGTGCCAGCGGGTCGGGCGGGACTCGCCTAAATGAGCAGTTCTTC.

In its sample, this clone was seen a few times. The chain couples TRBV15 to TRBJ1-1, with TRBD1 matching 8 bases. This CDR3 has 16 residues. CDR1 and CDR2 from the germline V gene are LNHNV and YYDKDF (reference sequence). J was trimmed by 1 base and V by 2 bases; bases with no gene match: 6. In DNA form, the CDR3 reads TGTGCCACCAGCAGAAACCCCCAGGGGGCGAACACTGAAGCTTTCTTT. Translation gives CATSRNPQGANTEAFF. Filled out from reference TRBV15 and TRBJ1-1, the complete variable domain reads DAMVIQNPRYQVTQFGKPVTLSCSQTLNHNVMYWYQQKSSQAPKLLFHYYDKDFNNEADTPDNFQSRRPNTSFCFLDIRSPGLGDTAMYLCATSRNPQGANTEAFFGQGTRLTVV.

This clone was seen a few times. V usage is TRBV11-3 and J usage is TRBJ2-3; 12 bases align to TRBD2. CDR1 and CDR2 (germline): SGHNT, YENEEA. This CDR3 region has 15 residues. V lost 5 bases and J lost 2; bases outside the gene matches: 2. In DNA form, the CDR3 reads TGTGCCAGCAGCGGACTAGCGGGACTCACAGATACGCAGTATTTT. This sequence encodes CASSGLAGLTDTQYF.

The chain combines TRBV14 with TRBJ1-2; D remains ambiguous. With 0 bases removed from V and 0 bases from J, the gap between germline ends came to 8 bases. CDR3 size: 15 residues. Germline CDR1 SGHDN, CDR2 FVKESK. The CDR3 here is CASSQDRVPNYGYTF. The CDR3 DNA reads as TGTGCCAGCAGCCAAGACCGGGTTCCTAACTATGGCTACACCTTC. Full variable domain (remainder filled in from reference TRBV14 and TRBJ1-2): EAGVTQFPSHSVIEKGQTVTLRCDPISGHDNLYWYRRVMGKEIKFLLHFVKESKQDESGMPNNRFLAERTGGTYSTLKVQPAELEDSGVYFCASSQDRVPNYGYTFGSGTRLTVV.

This clone has a count of ten or more. This chain connects TRBV11-3 to TRBJ2-5; perhaps TRBD1 as D (5 bases). The CDR3 spans 16 residues. The ends were cut back, 1 base at V and 1 base at J, with 13 bases in the middle. Per the germline V gene, CDR1 is SGHNT and CDR2 is YENEEA. The DNA of the CDR3 is TGTGCCAGCAGCTTAGTCACAGGCCCGATCCAAGAGACCCAGTACTTC. Protein sequence: CASSLVTGPIQETQYF.

V is TRBV9 and J is TRBJ1-6; 7 nucleotides agree with TRBD1. V was clipped by 2 bases and J by 5 bases; unmatched bases: 4. Germline values: CDR1 SGDLS, CDR2 YYNGEE. The CDR3 extends over 15 amino acids. The CDR3 sequence: CASSVGTANNSPLHF. CDR3 sequence (DNA): TGTGCCAGCAGCGTGGGGACAGCAAATAATTCACCCCTCCACTTT.

This clone was counted many times. The chain couples TRBV9 to TRBJ2-5, with D possibly matching TRBD1 (6 bases). Germline V gene lookup returns CDR1 SGDLS and CDR2 YYNGEE. The germline V and J ends were trimmed by 0 bases and 3 bases, with 9 bases remaining between them. The CDR3 length is 14 residues. The CDR3 here is CASSVGNREETQYF. CDR3 bases: TGTGCCAGCAGCGTAGGGAACAGGGAAGAGACCCAGTACTTC.

This chain joins TRBV5-1 and TRBJ2-1; 7 nucleotides align to TRBD1. The CDR3 sequence is 15 residues long. Germline-derived CDR1 and CDR2 are SGHRS and YFSETQ. The trim removed 4 bases at V and 5 bases at J, leaving 9 bases unmatched. The CDR3 DNA reads as TGCGCCAGCAGCGCCAGACAGGGAAACGACAATGAGCAGTTCTTC. Translating gives CASSARQGNDNEQFF.

The chain has TRBV19 and TRBJ2-2; TRBD2 agrees at 9 bases. The CDR3 length is 16 residues. V shed 4 bases and J 0 bases; nucleotides not matched to a gene: 3. From germline, CDR1 is LNHDA and CDR2 SQIVND (reference sequence). This CDR3 is CASSTLAGTNTGELFF. The CDR3 DNA follows: TGTGCCAGTAGTACTCTAGCGGGAACGAACACCGGGGAGCTGTTTTTT.

V and J are TRBV12-5 and TRBJ2-2; a possible D gene is TRBD1 (6 bases). The germline V gene encodes CDR1 LGHNT and CDR2 FRNRAP. The CDR3 is 17 residues long. V shed 1 base and J shed 4 bases, with 16 bases lying between them. The CDR3 here is CASGLDPFTGFTGELFF. The CDR3 coding sequence is TGTGCTAGTGGTTTGGACCCATTTACAGGGTTCACCGGGGAGCTGTTTTTT.

The chain combines TRBV11-3 with TRBJ1-2; no reliable D call. Germline V gene data show CDR1 as SGHNT and CDR2 as YENEEA. Trimming took 4 bases from V and 1 from J, leaving 10 bases between them. The CDR3 length is 14 residues. CDR3 protein: CASSSRESNYGYTF. The DNA for the CDR3 is TGTGCCAGCAGCTCTAGGGAGAGTAACTATGGCTACACCTTC.

This rearrangement joins TRBV29-1 to TRBJ1-1; 8 bases fit TRBD1. The junction had 12 bases not matched to a gene; V was cut back by 8 bases and J by 1 base. CDR3 size: 15 residues. Germline V lookup: CDR1 SQVTM, CDR2 ANQGSEA. CDR3 residues: CSLRQGSGGNTEAFF. In nucleotides, the CDR3 is TGCAGCCTTAGACAGGGGAGCGGGGGGAACACTGAAGCTTTCTTT. The full variable domain, completed using reference TRBV29-1 and TRBJ1-1, is SAVISQKPSRDICQRGTSLTIQCQVDSQVTMMFWYRQQPGQSLTLIATANQGSEATYESGFVIDKFPISRPNLTFSTLTVSNMSPEDSSIYLCSLRQGSGGNTEAFFGQGTRLTVV.

This clone showed up just a few times. The sample carries other DNA sequences with the same CDR3. CDR3 in amino acids: CASSPAGETQYF. The CDR3, as DNA: TGTGCCAGCTCACCAGCTGGGGAGACCCAGTACTTC. This rearrangement joins TRBV18 to TRBJ2-5; D not resolved. The V end lost 2 bases, the J end lost 5 bases, and 6 bases lay between the germline ends. The germline CDR1 and CDR2 sequences are KGHSH and LQKENI. The CDR3 is 12 residues long.

This clone appeared a few times. The chain combines TRBV28 with TRBJ1-2; D remains ambiguous. The CDR3 runs to 13 residues. V lost 2 bases and J 2 bases, leaving 6 bases between the germline ends. Germline V gives CDR1 MDHEN, CDR2 SYDVKM. Here the CDR3 reads CASSLGNNYGYTF. In DNA form, the CDR3 reads TGTGCCAGCAGTTTAGGGAACAACTATGGCTACACCTTC.

The chain links TRBV5-1 to TRBJ1-1; 8 bases match TRBD1. Germline V gives CDR1 SGHRS, CDR2 YFSETQ. Trimming removed 4 bases from V and 6 bases from J; junction bases left unmatched: 14. The CDR3 is 16 residues long. The CDR3 sequence is CASSQEAGGMWSEAFF. CDR3 DNA sequence: TGCGCCAGCAGCCAAGAGGCAGGGGGCATGTGGTCTGAAGCTTTCTTT.

The chain joins TRBV28 to TRBJ1-2; 7 nucleotides line up with TRBD1. Germline trimming cut 6 bases from V and 2 bases from J; bases unmatched to any gene: 18. Germline V gene sequence: CDR1 MDHEN, CDR2 SYDVKM. The CDR3 spans 18 residues. The CDR3, as DNA: TGTGCCAGCAGAACGAACAGGGCAGGGGGAAAAGAAAACTATGGCTACACCTTC. This encodes CASRTNRAGGKENYGYTF.

This clone was seen only a few times. This chain uses TRBV11-3 with TRBJ2-7, with TRBD1 identical over 8 bases. The CDR3 length is 15 residues. Germline CDR1 and CDR2: SGHNT and YENEEA. Germline trimming cut 5 bases from V and 2 bases from J; bases unmatched to any gene: 8. The DNA for the CDR3 is TGTGCCAGCAGCACGGACAGGGCGCCCACCTACGAGCAGTACTTC. Residues: CASSTDRAPTYEQYF. Full variable domain (rest looked up from reference TRBV11-3 and TRBJ2-7): EAGVVQSPRYKIIEKKQPVAFWCNPISGHNTLYWYLQNLGQGPELLIRYENEEAVDDSQLPKDRFSAERLKGVDSTLKIQPAELGDSAVYLCASSTDRAPTYEQYFGPGTRLTVT.

The J gene is TRBJ2-7, the V gene TRBV5-1; no firm D call. Trimming took 0 bases from V and 5 from J, leaving 12 bases between them. CDR1 is SGHRS, CDR2 YFSETQ, per germline. The CDR3 has 14 residues. For the CDR3, the DNA is TGCGCCAGCAGCTTGGCCCAGCGTGCTCACGAGCAGTACTTC. Amino acids: CASSLAQRAHEQYF.

Only a few counts were recorded for this clone. The J gene is TRBJ2-2, the V gene TRBV9; perhaps D is TRBD1 or TRBD2 (5 bases each). This CDR3 contains 16 residues. CDR1 and CDR2 (germline): SGDLS, YYNGEE. Deletions cut 0 bases from V and 6 bases from J, with 15 bases between. CDR3: CASSVVPGPAAGELFF. The CDR3 bases are TGTGCCAGCAGCGTAGTACCGGGGCCGGCGGCCGGGGAGCTGTTTTTT.

V and J are TRBV6-8 and TRBJ2-7; 10 bases fit TRBD1. Looked up from germline, CDR1 is MNHGY and CDR2 is SAAAGT. This CDR3 has 13 residues. V shed 5 bases, J shed 6 bases, and the junction held 4 bases outside the gene matches. The CDR3 DNA sequence: TGTGCCAGCAGTCCGGACAGGGGGAGCGAGCAGTACTTC. Protein product: CASSPDRGSEQYF.

This clone was seen a few times. The V and J genes are TRBV28 and TRBJ1-2, with D tentatively TRBD1 (5 bases). Germline V gene lookup returns CDR1 MDHEN and CDR2 SYDVKM. V gave up 5 bases and J gave up 0 bases, with 13 bases separating them. The CDR3 length is 15 residues. DNA for the CDR3: TGTGCCAGCAGTCCCGGGGGGGGAGCTAACTATGGCTACACCTTC. Translation gives CASSPGGGANYGYTF.

This clone occurred a few times. CDR3 DNA sequence: TGTGCCAGCAGCTTAGGGGGAGGGGGAGGCAATCAGCCCCAGCATTTT. Its translation: CASSLGGGGGNQPQHF. This chain links TRBV11-3 with TRBJ1-5, with D possibly TRBD1 on 6 matching bases. The CDR3 extends over 16 amino acids. Germline CDR1 and CDR2: SGHNT and YENEEA. V was cut by 1 base and J by 2 bases, with 12 bases left in between.